The T cell receptor beta chain described here comes from a study of cytomegalovirus exposure and HLA in healthy donors. Trimming cost V 3 bases and J 0 bases, with 12 bases left between them. In germline, CDR1 is LNHDA, CDR2 SQIVND (reference sequence). The CDR3 runs to 15 residues. Concerning this clone itself: The target antigen is unknown.

Using immunoSEQ multiplex PCR, the repertoire was profiled, and TCRdb retains in-frame clones only, with some absent. Of roughly 60,000 clones listed, 85% to 95% are singletons. Whole-study results and caveats: Despite most TCR sequences being rare, some public TCRs occurred in many donors.

The chain links TRBV19 to TRBJ2-7; D remains unclear. The sequence was obtained from a woman aged 18 to 35 in good health and CMV-seropositive. The sample taken for sequencing was PBMCs. The CDR3 reads CASSIWLESSYEQYF. CDR3 coding DNA: TGTGCCAGTAGTATTTGGCTAGAAAGCTCCTACGAGCAGTACTTC.